This T cell receptor (beta chain) was retrieved from a study of OX40 agonist ivuxolimab in advanced cancers. Study context: An anti-OX40 (CD134) antibody with agonistic activity, ivuxolimab, was administered to patients. Males comprised about 84% of the group, whose mean age was about 61 years (range 23 to 79). It was permissible to have had prior anti-PD-1, anti-PD-L1 or anti-CTLA-4 therapy, and around 41% had some.

Germline values: CDR1 SQVTM, CDR2 ANQGSEA. The V and J ends lost 2 bases and 0 bases respectively, with 3 bases between them. The CDR3 contains 12 residues. Profiling relied on immunoSEQ multiplex PCR, and the TCRdb table lists in-frame clones only, not all of them. The sample contains 77,000 or so clones, around 85% of which appear only once. The receptor's source is an adult with an advanced solid tumor such as melanoma, head and neck, liver or kidney cancer. Sequenced material: CD4+ or CD8+ T cells sorted from blood, taken in a trial of the OX40 agonist ivuxolimab. This sequence joins TRBV29-1 and TRBJ2-3, with D unclear. DNA for the CDR3: TGCAGCGTTGAATTTAGCACAGATACGCAGTATTTT. This sequence encodes CSVEFSTDTQYF.